This TCR beta chain was retrieved from a study of cytomegalovirus exposure and HLA in healthy donors. Germline CDR1 GTSNPN, CDR2 SVGIG (reference sequence). The CDR3 runs 12 residues. Trimming took 0 bases from V and 6 from J, leaving 5 bases between them. With 60 Vbeta and 13 Jbeta primers, the PCR was carried out. The data were produced by immunoSEQ multiplex PCR, yet TCRdb's version contains in-frame clones alone and is incomplete. In the table there are 200,000 to 250,000 clones, about 81% of which are singletons. The TCR sequence derives from a woman aged 35 to 49 in good health and CMV-seronegative. Sequencing was done on a sample of PBMCs. This rearrangement joins TRBV30 to TRBJ2-2; D remains ambiguous. For the CDR3, the DNA is TGTGCCTGGAGTGTACGGTCCGGGGAGCTGTTTTTT. Amino acids: CAWSVRSGELFF.